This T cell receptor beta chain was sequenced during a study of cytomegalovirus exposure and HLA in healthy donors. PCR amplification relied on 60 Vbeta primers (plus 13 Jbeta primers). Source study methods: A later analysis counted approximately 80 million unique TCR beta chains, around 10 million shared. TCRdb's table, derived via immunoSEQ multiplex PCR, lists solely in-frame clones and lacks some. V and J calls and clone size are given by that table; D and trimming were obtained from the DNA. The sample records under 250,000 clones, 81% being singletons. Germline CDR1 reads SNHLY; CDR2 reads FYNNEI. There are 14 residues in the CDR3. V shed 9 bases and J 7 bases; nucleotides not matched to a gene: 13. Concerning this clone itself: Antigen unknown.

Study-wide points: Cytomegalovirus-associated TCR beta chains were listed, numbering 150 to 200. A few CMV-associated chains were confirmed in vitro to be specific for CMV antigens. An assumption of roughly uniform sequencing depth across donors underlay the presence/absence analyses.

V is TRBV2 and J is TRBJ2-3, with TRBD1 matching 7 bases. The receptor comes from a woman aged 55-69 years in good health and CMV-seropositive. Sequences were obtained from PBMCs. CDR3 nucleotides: TGTGCCAGTCAAAGGGGGCCCGGCACGTATACGCAGTATTTT. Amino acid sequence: CASQRGPGTYTQYF.